This TCR beta chain is drawn from a study of blood T cell repertoires in COVID-19 (dated by TCRdb to the early 2020s). Background for the entire study: Collaborator samples came from the United States, Italy and Spain and covered acute and convalescent phases of COVID-19. Sample metadata almost always included a de-identified subject ID, COVID-19 status, age in years and sex. The prospective study material was composed of cDNA or gDNA derived from T cells, B-cell-depleted T cells, or PBMCs. The repertoires were released in a freely available public database intended as a resource for research on the immune response to SARS-CoV-2. The samples were drawn from two sources: the first 160 participants of the ongoing ImmuneRACE study, and about 1,300 subjects contributed by 6 global collaborators. The dataset comprised deeply sampled blood TCRbeta repertoires from subjects exposed to, actively infected with, or recovered from COVID-19. Where HLA class I and class II types were available, the types were taken from metadata supplied by the sample provider, not from assay-based typing. Results and caveats for the whole study, not just this receptor: Clinical and demographic metadata were provided uncurated, with the amount varying by source and participant.

Details on this clone: The antigen this receptor binds is unknown. No base qualities exist here, and no much larger clone lies one base off it.

The CDR3 contains 13 residues, cysteine and phenylalanine counted. Here the CDR3 DNA is all that survives: 39 bases in frame from base 1. CDR1 KGHDR and CDR2 SFDVKD were looked up in the germline V gene. V has 9 bases trimmed and J has 2 bases trimmed; junction bases matching no gene number 3. Participants in the prospective study were enrolled through a virtual design, were aged roughly 18 to 90 years, and lived in approximately 25 United States geographic areas. In the prospective study, cohorts were assigned on the basis of participant-reported clinical history obtained from a screening survey and a study questionnaire. ImmuneRACE Cohort 3 recovered participants were defined by two consecutive negative NP/OP PCR tests, healthcare professional clearance, or symptom resolution. Mobile phlebotomists in the prospective study collected whole blood, serum and a nasopharyngeal or oropharyngeal swab from every participant. Over a roughly 2-month period, participants in the prospective study had the option of providing additional blood draws and questionnaires. Before DNA extraction, prospective study blood samples were shipped either frozen or at room temperature.

TCRbeta CDR3 regions were amplified from genomic DNA by means of the immunoSEQ Assay, a bias-controlled multiplex PCR. The paper's processing steps were these. The number of nucleated cells in each sample was estimated from the amplification of reference gene primers within the assay. To quantify the absolute abundance of each unique TCRbeta CDR3 rearrangement, sequence reads were collapsed and filtered. For each sample, productive Simpson clonality was calculated by taking the square root of Simpson's diversity index across productive rearrangements. TCRdb mirrors the immuneACCESS table, restricted to in-frame sequences. Some clones are absent from its copies; in checked studies, under half trace to an unresolved V gene, and the reason for the others is unknown. That table supplies the V and J calls and clone size; D and trimming were determined from the DNA. The sample table lists 250,000 to 350,000 clones, 87% of them with a count of one. About 5.2% of the sample rests with the top ten.

Rearrangement joined TRBV24-1 to TRBJ2-3; 8 central bases correspond to TRBD2. Sequenced sample: PBMCs or T cells enriched from blood (not recorded which). This receptor was identified in a woman aged 25 to 39 who had recovered from COVID-19. The nucleotides read TGTGCCACCTCCGGGGGGGCCACAGATACGCAGTATTTT. Protein translation: CATSGGATDTQYF.